One sample yielded the 12 T cell receptor beta chains listed below, sequenced in a study of patients and donors after allogeneic stem cell transplantation (dated by TCRdb to the early 2020s). The library came from RT-PCR. The sequencer was a NextSeq 550. Starting from the raw public reads, TCRdb applied fastp trimming at Q25, assembled clones with MiXCR and retained in-frame beta chains. Rows with one shared CDR3 protein collapse into an entry with the most common genes and DNA. In this sample the table shows about 960,000 distinct CDR3 sequences, around 17% of which occur a single time. The ten biggest clones cover 5% to 7.5% of the sample. The sample taken for sequencing was blood, either unsorted or a sorted T cell fraction (not recorded which). Receptor source: a human donor who was either an allogeneic HSCT recipient or a stem cell or donor lymphocyte infusion donor (not recorded which). It is not recorded whose cells these are; they may come from a transplant donor.

This clonotype was detected a few times. This chain connects TRBV29-1 to TRBJ2-7; TRBD1 or TRBD2 may be the D gene (5 bases each). V was cut by 6 bases and J by 0 bases, with 15 bases left in between. This CDR3 is 14 amino acids long. Germline CDR1 and CDR2: SQVTM and ANQGSEA. CDR3 residues: CSVRESDRSYEQYF. The CDR3 DNA reads as TGCAGCGTCAGGGAGTCGGACCGCTCCTACGAGCAGTACTTC.

The gene calls are TRBV4-3 and TRBJ2-7; 7 bases agree with TRBD1. The CDR3 has 15 residues. Looked up from germline, CDR1 is LGHNA and CDR2 is YSLEER. The junction had 5 bases not matched to a gene; V was cut back by 1 base and J by 2 bases. The DNA for the CDR3 is TGCGCCAGCAGCCAAGGGGACAGCCTTACCTACGAGCAGTACTTC. This sequence encodes CASSQGDSLTYEQYF.

The J gene is TRBJ2-1, the V gene TRBV29-1, with 11 nucleotides matching TRBD2. The germline gives CDR1 SQVTM, CDR2 ANQGSEA. The CDR3 sequence is 16 residues long. The V gene end was trimmed by 3 bases and the J gene end by 0 bases; junction bases not matched to a gene: 4. As DNA, the CDR3 is TGCAGCGTTGACGGGACTAGCGGACCCTCCTACAATGAGCAGTTCTTC. This translates into CSVDGTSGPSYNEQFF.

J is TRBJ2-7 and V is TRBV3-1; the match to TRBD1 covers 11 bases. The CDR3 has 16 residues. The germline gives CDR1 LGHDT, CDR2 YNNKEL (reference sequence). The trim removed 4 bases at V and 4 bases at J, leaving 9 bases unmatched. The CDR3 nucleotides read TGTGCCAGCAGCCCCAGCCCCGGGACAGGGGGGTACGAGCAGTACTTC. Residues: CASSPSPGTGGYEQYF.

J is TRBJ1-4 and V is TRBV20-1; possible D gene TRBD1, 5 bases. Trimming took 3 bases from V and 8 from J, leaving 13 bases between them. The CDR3 runs 13 residues. Germline CDR1 and CDR2: DFQATT and SNEGSKA (reference sequence). CDR3 loop: CSARGTLPEKLFF. The CDR3 bases are TGCAGTGCTAGGGGGACGCTCCCCGAAAAACTGTTTTTT.

This clonotype has just a few counts. This chain connects TRBV9 to TRBJ2-2; D unresolved. The germline gives CDR1 SGDLS, CDR2 YYNGEE. Trimming took off 0 bases at V and 6 bases at J, with 9 bases between the two ends. The CDR3 loop spans 14 amino acids. The CDR3 DNA reads TGTGCCAGCAGCGTAGCGGACGGTGCCGGGGAGCTGTTTTTT. Protein: CASSVADGAGELFF.

This clonotype has only a few counts. The CDR3, as DNA: TGTGCCAGCAGCCCTCTTAGGGGGGCCTGGGAGACCCAGTACTTC. This translates into CASSPLRGAWETQYF. The chain recombines TRBV7-6 with TRBJ2-5; the D gene could be TRBD1 or TRBD2 (6 bases each). Germline loops: CDR1 SGHVS, CDR2 FNYEAQ. Trimming left V 5 bases short and J 5 bases short, with 18 bases between. The CDR3 has 15 residues. Full variable domain (outside the CDR3, taken from reference TRBV7-6 and TRBJ2-5): GAGVSQSPRYKVTKRGQDVALRCDPISGHVSLYWYRQALGQGPEFLTYFNYEAQQDKSGLPNDRFSAERPEGSISTLTIQRTEQRDSAMYRCASSPLRGAWETQYFGPGTRLLVL.

This clonotype has just a few counts. The rearrangement joins TRBV10-3 to TRBJ2-7; 7 bases are shared with TRBD1. V lost 4 bases, J lost 4 bases, and 4 bases stayed unmatched. The CDR3 totals 13 residues. Germline V gene data show CDR1 as ENHRY and CDR2 as SYGVKD. This CDR3 reads CAISVDRDYEQYF. CDR3 in DNA: TGTGCCATCAGTGTAGACAGGGATTACGAGCAGTACTTC.

This clonotype was counted a few times. The gene calls are TRBV2 and TRBJ1-3, with D hard to call. The V end was cut by 11 bases, the J end by 0 bases, with 11 bases between. Looked up from germline, CDR1 is SNHLY and CDR2 is FYNNEI. CDR3 length: 13 amino acids. CDR3 amino acids: CAGQPDSGNTIYF. Here the CDR3 DNA reads TGTGCCGGGCAACCGGACTCTGGAAACACCATATATTTT.

V usage is TRBV5-4 and J usage is TRBJ1-5; D is undetermined. Germline loops: CDR1 SGHNT, CDR2 YYREEE (reference sequence). Trimming removed 5 bases from V and 6 bases from J, with 15 bases in between. The CDR3 sequence is 14 residues long. The DNA of the CDR3 is TGTGCCAGCAGTATTGACAATCTGGGTCAGCCCCAGCATTTT. Protein sequence: CASSIDNLGQPQHF.

The rearrangement joins TRBV7-8 to TRBJ2-1, with TRBD2 matching over 7 bases. The germline gives CDR1 SGHVS, CDR2 FQNEAQ. The CDR3 totals 16 residues. With 1 base clipped from V and 4 bases from J, the junction kept 7 bases outside the gene matches. The CDR3 here is CASSLVPGGKYNEQFF. The DNA of the CDR3 is TGTGCCAGCAGCTTAGTGCCCGGGGGGAAATACAATGAGCAGTTCTTC.

V is TRBV12-5 and J is TRBJ2-3; 11 nucleotides line up with TRBD2. V lost 3 bases, J lost 1 base, and 12 bases stayed unmatched. The CDR3 covers 19 residues. Germline CDR1 is LGHNT and CDR2 is FRNRAP. The CDR3: CASGFLELAGGRGTDTQYF. Written as DNA, the CDR3 is TGTGCTAGTGGTTTCCTGGAGCTAGCGGGAGGACGCGGCACAGATACGCAGTATTTT.